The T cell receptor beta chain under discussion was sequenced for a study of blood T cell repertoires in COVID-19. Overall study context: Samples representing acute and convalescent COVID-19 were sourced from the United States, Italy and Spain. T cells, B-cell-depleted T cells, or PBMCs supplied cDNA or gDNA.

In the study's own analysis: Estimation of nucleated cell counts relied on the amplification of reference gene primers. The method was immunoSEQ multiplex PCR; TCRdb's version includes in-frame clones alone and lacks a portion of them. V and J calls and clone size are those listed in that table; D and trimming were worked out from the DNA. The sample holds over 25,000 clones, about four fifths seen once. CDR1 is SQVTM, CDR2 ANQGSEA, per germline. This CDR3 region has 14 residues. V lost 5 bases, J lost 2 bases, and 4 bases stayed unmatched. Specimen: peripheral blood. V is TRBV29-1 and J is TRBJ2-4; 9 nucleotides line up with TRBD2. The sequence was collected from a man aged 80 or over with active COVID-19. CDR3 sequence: CSVSSGGTKNIQYF. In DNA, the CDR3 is TGCAGCGTTTCAAGCGGGGGGACCAAAAACATTCAGTACTTC. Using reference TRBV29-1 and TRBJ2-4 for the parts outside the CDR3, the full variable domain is SAVISQKPSRDICQRGTSLTIQCQVDSQVTMMFWYRQQPGQSLTLIATANQGSEATYESGFVIDKFPISRPNLTFSTLTVSNMSPEDSSIYLCSVSSGGTKNIQYFGAGTRLSVL.